These 2 T cell receptor beta chains were sequenced from one sample in a study of T cell responses to AZD1222 COVID-19 vaccine (dated by TCRdb to about 2021). Receptor libraries were prepared by the immunoSEQ multiplex PCR assay. The table was pulled from immuneACCESS by TCRdb, which kept in-frame rearrangements only. Such tables lose some clones; where checked, under half of the loss comes from unresolved V genes, and the rest has no known cause. For this sample there are more than 95,000 clones; about 89% appear just once. The top ten clones comprise 25% to 30% of the sample. The time point label for this specimen denotes: baseline before first vaccination. The material was peripheral blood, obtained on day 0 of AZD1222 vaccination. The origin of the receptors is an adult in good health.

This clone was seen more than once but under ten times. V gene TRBV3-1 (or the pseudogene TRBV3-2) combines with J gene TRBJ1-2; 7 bases fit TRBD1. The CDR3 sequence is 14 residues long. The germline gives CDR1 LGHDT, CDR2 YNNKEL (reference sequence). Trimming took 6 bases from V and 1 from J; bases not matched to a gene: 5. The CDR3 spells CASRLTGNNYGYTF. In nucleotides, the CDR3 is TGTGCCAGCAGACTGACAGGGAATAACTATGGCTACACCTTC.

V gene TRBV7-2 combines with J gene TRBJ2-3; D unclear. With 1 base removed from V and 6 bases from J, the gap between germline ends came to 11 bases. This CDR3 spans 14 amino acids. CDR1 is SGHTA and CDR2 is FQGNSA in the germline V gene. The CDR3 region has the DNA TGTGCCAGCAGCTTAGGAGGTGGCAGGGATACGCAGTATTTT. Protein: CASSLGGGRDTQYF.